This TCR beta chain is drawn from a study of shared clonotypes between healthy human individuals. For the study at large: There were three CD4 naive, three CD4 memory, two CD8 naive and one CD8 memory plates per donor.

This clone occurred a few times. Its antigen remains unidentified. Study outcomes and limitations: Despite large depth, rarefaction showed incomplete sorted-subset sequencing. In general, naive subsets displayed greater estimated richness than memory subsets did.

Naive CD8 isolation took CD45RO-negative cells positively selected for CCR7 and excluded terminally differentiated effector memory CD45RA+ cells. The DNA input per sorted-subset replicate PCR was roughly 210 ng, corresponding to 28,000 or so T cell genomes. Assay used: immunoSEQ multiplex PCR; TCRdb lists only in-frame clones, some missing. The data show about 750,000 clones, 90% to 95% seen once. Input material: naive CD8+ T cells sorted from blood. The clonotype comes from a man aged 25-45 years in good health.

CDR3 amino acids: CASSVRDWGFEQYF. Here the CDR3 DNA reads TGTGCCAGCAGCGTCCGGGACTGGGGCTTCGAGCAGTACTTC. This rearrangement joins TRBV7-2 to TRBJ2-7; D possibly corresponds to TRBD2 (6 bases). Germline V gene data show CDR1 as SGHTA and CDR2 as FQGNSA. Trimming stripped 5 bases from V and 6 bases from J, with 17 bases between. The CDR3 runs to 14 residues.